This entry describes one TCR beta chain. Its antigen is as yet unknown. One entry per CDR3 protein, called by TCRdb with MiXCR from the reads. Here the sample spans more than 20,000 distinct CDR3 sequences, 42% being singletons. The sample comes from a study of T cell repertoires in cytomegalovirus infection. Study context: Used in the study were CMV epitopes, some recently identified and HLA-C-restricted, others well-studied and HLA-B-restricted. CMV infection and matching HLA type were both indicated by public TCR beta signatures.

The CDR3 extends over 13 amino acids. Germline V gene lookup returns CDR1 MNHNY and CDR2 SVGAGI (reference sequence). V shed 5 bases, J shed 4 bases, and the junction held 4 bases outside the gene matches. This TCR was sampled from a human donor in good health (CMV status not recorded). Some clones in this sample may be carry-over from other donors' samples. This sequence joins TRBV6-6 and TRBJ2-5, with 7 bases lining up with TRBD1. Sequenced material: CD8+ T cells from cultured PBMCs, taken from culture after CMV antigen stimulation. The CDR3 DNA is TGTGCCAGCAGTGCATACAGGGGAGAGACCCAGTACTTC. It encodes CASSAYRGETQYF.